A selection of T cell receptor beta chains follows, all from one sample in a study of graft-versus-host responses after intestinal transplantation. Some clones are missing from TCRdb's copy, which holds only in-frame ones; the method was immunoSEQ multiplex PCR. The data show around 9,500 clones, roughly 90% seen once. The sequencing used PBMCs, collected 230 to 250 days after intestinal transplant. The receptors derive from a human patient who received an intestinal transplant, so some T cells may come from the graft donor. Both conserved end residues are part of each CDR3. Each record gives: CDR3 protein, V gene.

CDR3: CASSDSGTSGYNEQFF
V: TRBV6-4

CDR3: CASSIGQGAEAFF
V: TRBV19

CDR3: CATSRDYTGGGDTDTQYF
V: TRBV15

CDR3: CASSLRMGGSYEQYF
V: TRBV7-8